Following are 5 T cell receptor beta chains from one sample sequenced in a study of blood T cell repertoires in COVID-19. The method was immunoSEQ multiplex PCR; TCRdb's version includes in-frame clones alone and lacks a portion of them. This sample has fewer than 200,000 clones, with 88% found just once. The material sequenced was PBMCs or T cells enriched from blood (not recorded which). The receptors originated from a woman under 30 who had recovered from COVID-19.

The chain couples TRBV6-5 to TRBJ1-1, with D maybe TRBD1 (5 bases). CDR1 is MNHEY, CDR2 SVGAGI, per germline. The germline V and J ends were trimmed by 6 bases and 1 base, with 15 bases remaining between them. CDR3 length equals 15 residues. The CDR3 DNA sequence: TGTGCCAGCAGCGGGGGACCGCTGCCGAACACTGAAGCTTTCTTT. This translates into CASSGGPLPNTEAFF.

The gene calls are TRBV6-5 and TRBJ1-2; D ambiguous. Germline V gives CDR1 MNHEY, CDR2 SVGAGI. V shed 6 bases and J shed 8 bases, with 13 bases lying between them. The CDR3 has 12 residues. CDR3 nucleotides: TGTGCCAGCAGGAAAAATACGGTGGGCTACACCTTC. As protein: CASRKNTVGYTF.

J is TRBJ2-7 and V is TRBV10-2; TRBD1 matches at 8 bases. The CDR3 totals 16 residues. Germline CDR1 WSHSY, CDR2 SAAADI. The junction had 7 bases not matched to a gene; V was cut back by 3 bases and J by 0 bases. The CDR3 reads CASSDRDRFLSYEQYF. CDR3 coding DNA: TGCGCCAGCAGTGACCGGGACAGGTTTCTCTCCTACGAGCAGTACTTC.

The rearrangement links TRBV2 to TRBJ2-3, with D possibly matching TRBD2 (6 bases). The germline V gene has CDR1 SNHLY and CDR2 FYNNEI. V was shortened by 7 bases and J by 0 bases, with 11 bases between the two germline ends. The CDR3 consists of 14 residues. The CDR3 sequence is CASMRRGSTDTQYF. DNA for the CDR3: TGTGCCAGCATGAGGCGGGGCAGCACAGATACGCAGTATTTT.

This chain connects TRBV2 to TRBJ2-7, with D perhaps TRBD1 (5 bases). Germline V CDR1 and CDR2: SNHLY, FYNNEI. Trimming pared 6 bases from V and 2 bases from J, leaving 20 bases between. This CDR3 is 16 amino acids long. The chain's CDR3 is CASRGPTGSVPYEQYF. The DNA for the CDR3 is TGTGCCAGCAGAGGACCTACAGGCTCTGTACCCTACGAGCAGTACTTC.